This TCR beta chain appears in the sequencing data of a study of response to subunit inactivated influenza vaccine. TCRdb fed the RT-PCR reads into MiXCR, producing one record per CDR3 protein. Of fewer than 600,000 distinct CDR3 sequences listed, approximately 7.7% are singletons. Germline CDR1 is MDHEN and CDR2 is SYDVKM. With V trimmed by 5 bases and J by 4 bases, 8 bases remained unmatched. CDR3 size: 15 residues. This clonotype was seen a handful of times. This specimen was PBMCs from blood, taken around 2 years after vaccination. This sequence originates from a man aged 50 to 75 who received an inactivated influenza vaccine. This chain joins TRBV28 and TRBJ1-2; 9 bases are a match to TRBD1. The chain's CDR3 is CASSPGTGRSYGYTF. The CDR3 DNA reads TGTGCCAGCAGTCCTGGGACAGGGAGGAGCTATGGCTACACCTTC.